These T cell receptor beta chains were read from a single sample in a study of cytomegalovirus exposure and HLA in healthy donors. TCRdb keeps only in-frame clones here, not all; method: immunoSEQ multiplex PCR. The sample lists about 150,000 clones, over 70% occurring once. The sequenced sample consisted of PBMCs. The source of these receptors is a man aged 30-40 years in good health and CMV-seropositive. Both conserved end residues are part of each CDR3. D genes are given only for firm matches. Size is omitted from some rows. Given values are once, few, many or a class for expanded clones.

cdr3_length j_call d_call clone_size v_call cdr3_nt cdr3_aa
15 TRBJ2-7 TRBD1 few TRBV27 TGTGCCAGCGCGGACGCCGGGACAGGGGTCAACGAGCAGTACTTC CASADAGTGVNEQYF
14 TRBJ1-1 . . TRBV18 TGTGCCAGCTCACCACTAGCCTCCGGCACTGAAGCTTTCTTT CASSPLASGTEAFF
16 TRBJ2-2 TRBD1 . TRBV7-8 TGTGCCAGCAGCAACCGACAGGGGATGAGGCCCGGGGAGCTGTTTTTT CASSNRQGMRPGELFF
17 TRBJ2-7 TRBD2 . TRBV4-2 TGTGCCAGCAGCCAAGGTTTTCGGGCTAGCGGAGATAACGAGCAGTACTTC CASSQGFRASGDNEQYF
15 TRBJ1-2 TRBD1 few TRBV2 TGTGCCAGCTCGGTAGGACAGGGCCCTTTTTATGGCTACACCTTC CASSVGQGPFYGYTF
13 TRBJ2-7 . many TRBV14 TGTGCCAGCAGCCAAGTTCCCCAGGTCGAGCAGTACTTC CASSQVPQVEQYF
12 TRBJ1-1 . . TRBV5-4 TGTGCCAGCAGCCAGGGACTGAAGGAAGCTTTCTTT CASSQGLKEAFF
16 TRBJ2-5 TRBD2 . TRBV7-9 TGTGCCAGCAGCTTTAGACTAGCGGGAGTGCGACAGACCCAGTACTTC CASSFRLAGVRQTQYF
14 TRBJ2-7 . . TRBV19 TGTGCCAGTAGTAACCGGGACAAGACTTCCGAGCAGTACTTC CASSNRDKTSEQYF
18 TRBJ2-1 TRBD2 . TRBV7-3 TGTGCCAGCAGCTTATTGGGCCAGCGGGAGGATACGGGCAATGAGCAGTTCTTC CASSLLGQREDTGNEQFF
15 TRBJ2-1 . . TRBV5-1 TGCGCCAGCAGCTTGGCCGGAGCTACGGTCAATGAGCAGTTCTTC CASSLAGATVNEQFF
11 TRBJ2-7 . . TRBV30 TGTGCCTGGGGGGAGGAGTACGAGCAGTACTTC CAWGEEYEQYF
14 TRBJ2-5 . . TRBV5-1 TGCGCCAGCAGCTTGGTACAGGGAGGGGAGACCCAGTACTTC CASSLVQGGETQYF
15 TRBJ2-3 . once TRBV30 TGTGCCTGGAGTCCCGGTAGCTGGAGCACAGATACGCAGTATTTT CAWSPGSWSTDTQYF
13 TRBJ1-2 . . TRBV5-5 TGTGCCAGCAGCTTCGGCCAGGGCTATGGCTACACCTTC CASSFGQGYGYTF
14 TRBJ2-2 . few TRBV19 TGTGCCAGTAGCCGGTCGGGGGACACCGGGGAGCTGTTTTTT CASSRSGDTGELFF
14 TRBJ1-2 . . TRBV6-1 TGTGCCAGCAGTGAAGTACGGGGAGACTATGGCTACACCTTC CASSEVRGDYGYTF
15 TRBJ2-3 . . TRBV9 TGTGCCAGCAGCGTGTTGGGGACTAGCACAGATACGCAGTATTTT CASSVLGTSTDTQYF
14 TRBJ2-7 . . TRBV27 TGTGCCAGCAGTGACCGGGACACATCCTACGAGCAGTACTTC CASSDRDTSYEQYF
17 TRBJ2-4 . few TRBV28 TGTGCCAGCAGTTTAGGAAGGTGGGGGCTAGCCAAAAACATTCAGTACTTC CASSLGRWGLAKNIQYF
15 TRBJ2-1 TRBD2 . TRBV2 TGTGCCAGCAGGGAAGGGACTAGCGGGAAGACCCGGCAGTTCTTC CASREGTSGKTRQFF
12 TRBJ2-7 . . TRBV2 TGTGCCAGCGCGGCTATCGGCTACGAGCAGTACTTC CASAAIGYEQYF
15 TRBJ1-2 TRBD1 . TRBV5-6 TGTGCCAGCAGCTTTGGGACAGGGAACAACTATGGCTACACCTTC CASSFGTGNNYGYTF
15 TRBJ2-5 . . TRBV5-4 TGTGCCAGCAGCTTGGTTGGCGCGGCACAAGAGACCCAGTACTTC CASSLVGAAQETQYF
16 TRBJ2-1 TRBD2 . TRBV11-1 TGTGCCAGCAGCCCGAGACTAGCGGGAGCGGGCAATGAGCAGTTCTTC CASSPRLAGAGNEQFF
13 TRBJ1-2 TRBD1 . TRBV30 TGTGCCTGTGACAGGGAGCAGCATCATGGCTACACCTTC CACDREQHHGYTF
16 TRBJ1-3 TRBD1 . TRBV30 TGTGCCTGGAGTCTCCGGACAGGCAGCTCTGGAAACACCATATATTTT CAWSLRTGSSGNTIYF
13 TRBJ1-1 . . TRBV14 TGTGCCAGCAGCCCGACTGTGAACACTGAAGCTTTCTTT CASSPTVNTEAFF
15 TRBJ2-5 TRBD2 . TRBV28 TGTGCCAGCGTCGGGCGGGAGGGCTCTCTGGAGACCCAGTACTTC CASVGREGSLETQYF
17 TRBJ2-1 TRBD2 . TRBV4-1 TGCGCCAGCAGCCAAGATAGGATTAGCGGGAAAAACAATGAGCAGTTCTTC CASSQDRISGKNNEQFF
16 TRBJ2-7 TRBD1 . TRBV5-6 TGTGCCAGCAGCGACCGGGACAGGGGTCCCTCCTACGAGCAGTACTTC CASSDRDRGPSYEQYF
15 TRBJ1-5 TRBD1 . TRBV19 TGTGCCACTCGGACAGGGGAACGGAGCAATCAGCCCCAGCATTTT CATRTGERSNQPQHF
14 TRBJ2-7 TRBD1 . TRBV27 TGTGCCAGCAGTTACCGGGACAGGGTTCATGAGCAGTACTTC CASSYRDRVHEQYF
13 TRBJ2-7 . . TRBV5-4 TGTGCCAGTGAGGCCAGGGAGGCAAACGAGCAGTACTTC CASEAREANEQYF
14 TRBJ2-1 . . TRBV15 TGTGCCACCAGCCCCGGGACTGTATACAATGAGCAGTTCTTC CATSPGTVYNEQFF
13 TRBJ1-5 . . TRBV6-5 TGTGCCAGCAGTTATAGTATCAATCAGCCCCAGCATTTT CASSYSINQPQHF
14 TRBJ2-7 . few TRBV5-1 TGCGCCAGCAGCTTGGCGGGATCGAACTACGAGCAGTACTTC CASSLAGSNYEQYF
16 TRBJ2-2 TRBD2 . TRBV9 TGTGCCAGCAGCGTAGTGGCAGGGCGGGGGACCGGGGAGCTGTTTTTT CASSVVAGRGTGELFF
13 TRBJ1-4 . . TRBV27 TGTGCCAGCATGGAGGCAACTAATGAAAAACTGTTTTTT CASMEATNEKLFF
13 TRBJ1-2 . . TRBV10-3 TGTGCCATCAGTGCGGCGGCCGCCTATGGCTACACCTTC CAISAAAAYGYTF
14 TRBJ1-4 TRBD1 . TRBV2 TGTGCCAGCAGATTCCAGGGGGAGGATGAAAAACTGTTTTTT CASRFQGEDEKLFF
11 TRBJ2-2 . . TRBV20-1 TGCAGCCCGTACGGGGACAGGGAGCTGTTTTTT CSPYGDRELFF
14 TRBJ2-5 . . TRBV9 TGTGCCAGCAGCGCCGACGCCCCGGGAGAGACCCAGTACTTC CASSADAPGETQYF
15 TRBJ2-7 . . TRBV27 TGTGCCACCCGGGGAGGCTACAGCAGCGGCGGCGAGCAGTACTTC CATRGGYSSGGEQYF
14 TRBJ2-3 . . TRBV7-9 TGTGCCAGCAGCCTCAACCTAGCGACAGATACGCAGTATTTT CASSLNLATDTQYF
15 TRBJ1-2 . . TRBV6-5 TGTGCCAGCAGAAAGACAGGCGCCAAATTCTATGGCTACACCTTC CASRKTGAKFYGYTF
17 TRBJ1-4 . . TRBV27 TGTGCCAGCGTACACGGGGGTACAGGAGGGGATAATGAAAAACTGTTTTTT CASVHGGTGGDNEKLFF
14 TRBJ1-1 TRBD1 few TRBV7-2 TGTGCCAGCAGCCCGTTACAGGGGCGAGGTGAAGCTTTCTTT CASSPLQGRGEAFF
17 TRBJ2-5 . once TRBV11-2 TGTGCCAGCAGCTTAGATCCGGTTGGGTACGGGGGAGAGACCCAGTACTTC CASSLDPVGYGGETQYF
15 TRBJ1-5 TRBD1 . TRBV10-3 TGTGCCATCAGTGTGGGACAGAATAGCAATCAGCCCCAGCATTTT CAISVGQNSNQPQHF
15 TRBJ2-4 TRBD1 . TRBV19 TGTGCCAGTAGTTTCGCCGGGACAGGGCTCAACATTCAGTACTTC CASSFAGTGLNIQYF
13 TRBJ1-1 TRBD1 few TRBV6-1 TGTGCCAGCACCGGGACAGATTTCACTGAAGCTTTCTTT CASTGTDFTEAFF